A selection of T cell receptor beta chains follows, all from one sample in a study of T cell changes during pregnancy in multiple sclerosis. TCRdb's copy holds only in-frame clones and misses some; the assay was immunoSEQ multiplex PCR. Of some 40,000 clones listed, around 90% are singletons. The specimen was peripheral blood, collected in the second trimester of pregnancy. The receptors originated from a female donor in good health, enrolled as a control in a pregnancy study. Each CDR3 is given with its conserved first and last residue. A D gene is named only where the DNA matches it firmly. The size field is filled for only some rows; it gives once, few, many or a size class.

V gene	clone size	CDR3 length	D gene	J gene	CDR3 protein	CDR3 DNA
TRBV2	-	12	TRBD2	TRBJ2-2	CASFAGAGELFF	TGTGCCAGCTTTGCGGGAGCTGGGGAGCTGTTTTTT
TRBV29-1	once	14	TRBD2	TRBJ2-1	CSAVASGGPSEQFF	TGCAGCGCCGTAGCTAGCGGGGGCCCCAGCGAGCAGTTCTTC
TRBV5-1	-	11	-	TRBJ2-7	CASSSATEQYF	TGCGCCAGCAGCTCGGCGACAGAGCAGTACTTC
TRBV6-5	-	14	TRBD1	TRBJ1-1	CASSLKRDSTEAFF	TGTGCCAGCAGTTTGAAAAGGGACAGCACTGAAGCTTTCTTT
TRBV30	-	12	TRBD2	TRBJ2-1	CAWSPRREGQFF	TGTGCCTGGAGTCCCAGGAGGGAGGGGCAGTTCTTC
TRBV7-9	once	15	TRBD1	TRBJ1-2	CASSRRTGEDYGYTF	TGTGCCAGCAGCCGGAGGACAGGGGAGGACTATGGCTACACCTTC
TRBV19	once	14	TRBD2	TRBJ2-5	CASSKRLAGETQYF	TGTGCCAGTAGTAAAAGACTAGCGGGAGAGACCCAGTACTTC
TRBV6-6	once	12	TRBD1	TRBJ2-5	CAGGTGSETQYF	TGTGCCGGAGGGACAGGGAGTGAGACCCAGTACTTC
TRBV6-5	-	16	TRBD2	TRBJ2-1	CASSYIPGLADNEQFF	TGTGCCAGCAGTTATATACCAGGACTAGCGGACAATGAGCAGTTCTTC
TRBV5-6	once	14	-	TRBJ2-3	CASSFLEGTDTQYF	TGTGCCAGCAGCTTCTTGGAGGGCACAGATACGCAGTATTTT
TRBV30	-	12	-	TRBJ1-1	CAWSVTLQAGRF	TGTGCCTGGAGTGTTACGCTACAGGCTGGGCGATTT
TRBV6-4	-	14	-	TRBJ1-1	CASSLQGVGTEAFF	TGTGCCAGCAGCCTACAGGGAGTAGGCACTGAAGCTTTCTTT
TRBV2	-	15	-	TRBJ1-4	CARKLRTEEGEKLFF	TGTGCCAGAAAACTCCGGACTGAGGAGGGTGAAAAACTGTTTTTT
TRBV30	-	13	-	TRBJ1-2	CAWSDGEDYGYTF	TGTGCCTGGAGTGACGGAGAGGACTATGGCTACACCTTC
TRBV9	-	18	TRBD2	TRBJ2-1	CASSVELIGLAGGNEQFF	TGTGCCAGCAGCGTAGAGCTGATAGGACTAGCGGGAGGAAATGAGCAGTTCTTC
TRBV6-4	-	15	TRBD1	TRBJ1-1	CASSPEGQLPAEAFF	TGTGCCAGCAGCCCCGAGGGACAGCTTCCGGCTGAAGCTTTCTTT
TRBV21-1	-	16	-	TRBJ1-2	CASSLRTGGGIGGYTF	TGTGCCAGCAGCCTCCGGACAGGGGGCGGGATAGGTGGCTACACCTTC
TRBV6-1	-	14	-	TRBJ1-2	CASSQQWGDYGYTF	TGTGCCAGCAGCCAGCAGTGGGGGGACTATGGCTACACCTTC
TRBV18	-	14	-	TRBJ1-2	CASSLGAVAGGYTF	TGTGCCAGCTCATTGGGGGCCGTCGCTGGGGGCTACACCTTC
TRBV30	-	14	-	TRBJ1-4	CAWRNQGWGEKLFF	TGTGCCTGGAGGAATCAGGGTTGGGGTGAAAAACTGTTTTTT
TRBV21-1	-	17	-	TRBJ1-3	CASSKVGDRSSGNTIYF	TGTGCCAGCAGCAAAGTCGGGGACAGGAGCTCTGGAAACACCATATATTTT
TRBV18	-	17	TRBD2	TRBJ2-3	CASSPPVAGGTADTQYF	TGTGCCAGCTCACCACCGGTGGCGGGGGGAACCGCAGATACGCAGTATTTT
TRBV10-3	-	12	TRBD1	TRBJ2-7	CASRTGVYEQYF	TGTGCCAGCCGGACAGGGGTTTACGAGCAGTACTTC
TRBV27	once	14	TRBD1	TRBJ1-2	CASRPLGQGDRYTF	TGTGCCAGCAGACCTTTGGGACAGGGGGATCGCTACACCTTC
TRBV19	-	17	TRBD2	TRBJ2-1	CASSTRTSPGTYNEQFF	TGTGCCAGTAGTACAAGGACTAGCCCGGGGACCTACAATGAGCAGTTCTTC
TRBV2	-	18	-	TRBJ2-3	CASSRSVGEPGGTDTQYF	TGTGCCAGCAGTAGGTCGGTCGGTGAGCCGGGAGGCACAGATACGCAGTATTTT
TRBV6-7	-	16	TRBD2	TRBJ2-3	CASSPWGSGSTDTQYF	TGTGCCAGCAGTCCTTGGGGTAGCGGGAGCACAGATACGCAGTATTTT
TRBV19	once	13	-	TRBJ2-1	CASSGSSYNEQFF	TGTGCCAGTTCGGGGAGCTCCTACAATGAGCAGTTCTTC
TRBV5-1	-	15	-	TRBJ2-5	CASSATVAVQETQYF	TGCGCCAGCAGCGCTACTGTAGCGGTACAAGAGACCCAGTACTTC
TRBV7-2	-	14	TRBD1	TRBJ1-1	CASSLDRGGTEAFF	TGTGCCAGCAGCTTAGACAGGGGGGGCACTGAAGCTTTCTTT
TRBV15	-	16	TRBD2	TRBJ2-5	CATSRGGSGAGETQYF	TGTGCCACCAGCAGGGGGGGTAGCGGAGCGGGGGAGACCCAGTACTTC
TRBV6-1	-	15	TRBD1	TRBJ2-1	CASSETGGSYNEQFF	TGTGCCAGCAGCGAAACAGGGGGCTCCTACAATGAGCAGTTCTTC
TRBV4-3	-	15	TRBD1	TRBJ2-7	CASSQDNDRASEQYF	TGCGCCAGCAGCCAAGATAATGACAGGGCCTCCGAGCAGTACTTC
TRBV11-3	-	13	-	TRBJ2-5	CASSLGGLETQYF	TGTGCCAGCAGCTTGGGGGGGCTCGAGACCCAGTACTTC
TRBV2	-	14	-	TRBJ2-7	CASSGASGSYEQYF	TGTGCCAGCAGTGGGGCCTCTGGGTCCTACGAGCAGTACTTC
TRBV27	-	16	TRBD1	TRBJ1-6	CASRQGVSGVNSPLHF	TGTGCCAGCAGACAGGGGGTCTCGGGCGTGAATTCACCCCTCCACTTT
TRBV11-3	-	13	-	TRBJ2-7	CASSSRVLYEQYF	TGTGCCAGCAGCTCACGGGTTCTCTACGAGCAGTACTTC
TRBV5-8	-	14	-	TRBJ1-2	CASSGGGSYYGYTF	TGTGCCAGCAGCGGGGGCGGCAGCTACTATGGCTACACCTTC
TRBV5-1	-	15	TRBD2	TRBJ2-7	CASSLETSGAYEQYF	TGCGCCAGCAGCTTGGAAACTAGCGGAGCCTACGAGCAGTACTTC
TRBV9	-	15	TRBD2	TRBJ2-3	CASSVVTGGSDTQYF	TGTGCCAGCAGCGTAGTAACGGGGGGGAGTGATACGCAGTATTTT
TRBV6-4	-	12	-	TRBJ2-1	CASSESCNEQFF	TGTGCCAGCAGTGAATCTTGCAATGAGCAGTTCTTC
TRBV6-5	-	15	-	TRBJ1-2	CASSSRTDSGVGYTF	TGTGCCAGCAGTTCCCGGACAGATTCTGGGGTTGGCTACACCTTC
TRBV5-6	-	15	TRBD1	TRBJ2-2	CASSPLSRDREGLFF	TGTGCCAGCAGCCCCCTGTCCCGGGACAGGGAAGGGCTGTTTTTT
TRBV4-1	-	14	TRBD2	TRBJ2-1	CASSLAGLYNEQFF	TGCGCCAGCAGCCTAGCGGGGCTCTACAATGAGCAGTTCTTC
TRBV6-5	-	16	TRBD2	TRBJ2-3	CASSSSSGGRTDTQYF	TGTGCCAGCAGTTCCTCTAGCGGGGGTAGGACAGATACGCAGTATTTT
TRBV2	once	13	-	TRBJ2-1	CASSGLRDKEQFF	TGTGCCAGCAGCGGACTTAGGGACAAAGAGCAGTTCTTC
TRBV6-5	once	14	-	TRBJ1-1	CASIYRAGSTEAFF	TGTGCCAGCATCTACAGGGCAGGGAGCACTGAAGCTTTCTTT
TRBV10-1	-	16	TRBD2	TRBJ2-7	CASSESGRGGSYEQYF	TGCGCCAGCAGTGAGTCCGGGCGGGGGGGCTCCTACGAGCAGTACTTC
TRBV5-4	-	15	-	TRBJ1-3	CASSFGPSSGNTIYF	TGTGCCAGCAGCTTTGGGCCGAGCTCTGGAAACACCATATATTTT
TRBV19	-	15	-	TRBJ2-5	CASSPEGVGARTQYF	TGTGCCAGTAGTCCCGAGGGAGTGGGGGCCAGGACCCAGTACTTC
TRBV9	-	17	TRBD2	TRBJ2-1	CASSVARLAGTNNEQFF	TGTGCCAGCAGCGTAGCTCGGCTAGCGGGTACAAACAATGAGCAGTTCTTC
TRBV7-2	-	15	-	TRBJ1-1	CASSLASFRFTEAFF	TGTGCCAGCAGCTTAGCCTCCTTTCGTTTCACTGAAGCTTTCTTT
TRBV21-1	medium-sized	20	-	TRBJ2-5	CASSSGTRLAGEGVQETQYF	TGTGCCAGCAGCAGCGGGACAAGACTAGCGGGAGAGGGGGTACAAGAGACCCAGTACTTC
TRBV28	-	13	-	TRBJ1-2	CASSSTSGGLYTF	TGTGCCAGCAGTTCGACGTCCGGGGGGCTCTACACCTTC
TRBV19	-	17	TRBD2	TRBJ2-3	CASSTGLAGGVTDTQYF	TGTGCCAGTAGTACGGGACTAGCGGGAGGGGTCACAGATACGCAGTATTTT
TRBV6-5	-	14	TRBD1	TRBJ2-2	CASRQGALTGELFF	TGTGCCAGCAGGCAGGGGGCTCTGACCGGGGAGCTGTTTTTT
TRBV5-1	-	15	TRBD2	TRBJ2-3	CASSLLGGGRDTQYF	TGCGCCAGCAGCTTGCTCGGGGGAGGGAGAGATACGCAGTATTTT
TRBV19	-	11	-	TRBJ2-5	CASRAQETQYF	TGTGCCAGTAGGGCCCAAGAGACCCAGTACTTC
TRBV30	-	16	-	TRBJ1-5	CAWRSQGLGSNQPQHF	TGTGCCTGGAGATCTCAGGGACTCGGTAGCAATCAGCCCCAGCATTTT